These 2 T cell receptor beta chains originate from one sample sequenced in a study of blood T cells in healthy people across ages (dated by TCRdb to between 2015 and 2016). Receptor amplification or capture employed 5' RACE. Instrument used: Illumina HiSeq 2500. A second PCR of roughly 7 to 11 cycles was performed with a sample-barcoded 5' primer and a J-beta primer mix. In-frame beta chains were kept once TCRdb had trimmed the public reads at Q25 with fastp and called clones with MiXCR. Under each unique CDR3 protein, matching rows form one entry showing the most common genes and DNA. In this sample the table shows under 700,000 distinct CDR3 sequences, about 24% of which occur a single time. The ten largest clones add up to 8.7% of the sample. These same records also appear under a second study, on T cells of mothers and their children.

Material: blood. The receptors were gathered from a boy under 18 in good health.

This clonotype was observed a few times. This sequence joins TRBV4-3 and TRBJ2-7, with D hard to call. V was cut by 0 bases and J by 0 bases, with 9 bases left in between. Germline assignment: CDR1 LGHNA and CDR2 YSLEER. The CDR3 spans 15 residues. DNA for the CDR3: TGCGCCAGCAGCCAAGATGTAGGCGGCTCCTACGAGCAGTACTTC. This codes for CASSQDVGGSYEQYF.

This clonotype was seen a single time. The genes are TRBV6-2 or TRBV6-3 and TRBJ2-1; TRBD1 aligns across 8 bases. This CDR3 has 16 residues. J gave up 5 bases and V 2 bases, and 8 bases lay outside the gene matches. Looked up from germline, CDR1 is MNHEY and CDR2 is SVGEGT. The CDR3 DNA is TGTGCCAGCAGTTACCCAACAGGGGGTCTCCACAATGAGCAGTTCTTC. Encoded protein: CASSYPTGGLHNEQFF.